The 30 T cell receptor beta chains presented below share a single source sample, sequenced in a study of molecular identifiers for immune sequencing clone quantification. TCRdb reprocessed the PCR reads with MiXCR, giving one entry per CDR3 protein. The sample has under 600,000 distinct CDR3 sequences, about 21% seen once. Sequencing was performed on naive CD8+ T cells from blood, with Jurkat cell RNA spiked in. Described subset: FACS-sorted CD8+CD4-CCR7+CD45RA+ naive T cells. These receptors all come from a human donor in good health. Some libraries in this study had Jurkat cell RNA spiked in.

The V call is TRBV7-2, the J call TRBJ1-5; TRBD1 aligns across 8 bases. The CDR3 loop spans 16 amino acids. Germline V gene sequence: CDR1 SGHTA, CDR2 FQGNSA. The V and J ends lost 5 bases and 1 base, in that order; junction bases with no gene match: 7. Here the CDR3 DNA reads TGTGCCAGCAGCCCTGGACAGGGACAAAGCAATCAGCCCCAGCATTTT. It yields the protein CASSPGQGQSNQPQHF.

Remarks on this clonotype: A clone one base away is much larger, so this may be a read error. CDR3 DNA sequence: TGTGCCAGCAGACCGGGCCCTAGCGGGAGCACCACAGATACGCAGTATTTT. Translating it yields CASRPGPSGSTTDTQYF. The chain couples TRBV7-9 to TRBJ2-3; 10 bases agree with TRBD2. The CDR3 covers 17 residues. With 6 bases clipped from V and 2 bases from J, the junction kept 11 bases outside the gene matches. In germline, CDR1 is SEHNR, CDR2 FQNEAQ (reference sequence).

As concerns this clonotype: The germline gene is not matched at one end of the junction; a read error may be the cause. The V call is TRBV2, the J call TRBJ2-7; TRBD1 matches at 8 bases. The CDR3 spans 15 residues. Germline values: CDR1 SNHLY, CDR2 FYNNEI. The CDR3, as DNA: TGTACCAGCAGTGAACCAGGGGGCGGGGTTCCCGAGCAGTACTTC. Translated, it gives CTSSEPGGGVPEQYF.

The rearrangement links TRBV7-9 to TRBJ2-3; unclear D gene. Germline V gene lookup returns CDR1 SEHNR and CDR2 FQNEAQ (reference sequence). The ends were cut back, 5 bases at V and 0 bases at J, with 12 bases in the middle. This CDR3 contains 15 residues. CDR3 DNA sequence: TGTGCCAGCAGCCTCCTTGCAACCAGCACAGATACGCAGTATTTT. Translated: CASSLLATSTDTQYF.

This clonotype was seen repeatedly, ten times or more. The junction departs from germline at one end; a sequencing error may be responsible. The V call is TRBV4-3, the J call TRBJ2-7, with 7 bases fitting TRBD1. There are 14 residues in the CDR3. The germline V gene has CDR1 LGHNA and CDR2 YSLEER. The CDR3 DNA reads TGTGCCAGCAGCCCGGGACAGTTTTCCTACGAGCAGTACTTC. This gives the protein CASSPGQFSYEQYF.

This clonotype appeared many times. The chain uses TRBV9 and TRBJ2-7; D gene ambiguous. The CDR3 loop spans 12 amino acids. V was shortened by 1 base and J by 3 bases, with 5 bases between the two germline ends. Germline CDR1 reads SGDLS; CDR2 reads YYNGEE. The CDR3 sequence: CASSVTGYEQYF. The CDR3 coding sequence is TGTGCCAGCAGCGTAACGGGCTACGAGCAGTACTTC.

Of note for this clonotype: This could be a read error, since a much larger clone is one nucleotide away. This sequence joins TRBV11-2 and TRBJ2-7, with a tentative D call TRBD1 (5 bases). Germline V CDR1 and CDR2: SGHAT, FQNNGV. This CDR3 has 14 amino acids. The CDR3 DNA sequence: TGTGCCAGCGGCTTAACCTACAGGCCCTACGAGCAGTACTTC. It codes for CASGLTYRPYEQYF.

The V call is TRBV6-2 or TRBV6-3, the J call TRBJ2-3; maybe TRBD2 (6 bases). Germline-derived CDR1 and CDR2 are MNHEY and SVGEGT. V dropped 0 bases and J dropped 4 bases, with 14 bases sitting between them. The CDR3 is 16 residues long. CDR3 region: CASSYSIWRGADTQYF. CDR3 DNA sequence: TGTGCCAGCAGTTACTCGATATGGAGGGGCGCAGATACGCAGTATTTT.

V is TRBV20-1 and J is TRBJ2-1, with D possibly matching TRBD2 (5 bases). The V and J ends lost 0 bases and 0 bases respectively, with 15 bases between them. This CDR3 contains 17 residues. The germline CDR1 and CDR2 sequences are DFQATT and SNEGSKA (reference sequence). The CDR3 is CSARDRAGLSSYNEQFF. In nucleotides, the CDR3 is TGCAGTGCTAGAGATCGGGCTGGACTTAGCTCCTACAATGAGCAGTTCTTC.

The rearrangement joins TRBV7-6 to TRBJ2-3; perhaps TRBD1 as D (7 bases). The CDR3 totals 17 residues. CDR1 SGHVS and CDR2 FNYEAQ come from the germline V gene. V dropped 0 bases and J dropped 6 bases, with 19 bases sitting between them. This CDR3 reads CASSLAKHRLGGDTQYF. In DNA, the CDR3 is TGTGCCAGCAGCTTAGCGAAGCACCGACTAGGGGGCGATACGCAGTATTTT.

In its sample, this clonotype was seen a few times. The chain employs TRBV12-3 or TRBV12-4 and TRBJ2-2; no reliable D call. The length of the CDR3 is 15 residues. V gave up 4 bases and J gave up 0 bases, with 9 bases separating them. CDR3 nucleotides: TGTGCCAGCAGTTCAATTGGGGCGAACACCGGGGAGCTGTTTTTT. Amino acid sequence: CASSSIGANTGELFF.

The chain is built from TRBV13 and TRBJ2-4; the match to TRBD1 covers 8 bases. Germline V CDR1 and CDR2: PRHDT, FYEKMQ (reference sequence). The CDR3 runs to 16 residues. V lost 8 bases and J lost 0; bases outside the gene matches: 9. The CDR3 nucleotides are TGTGCCAGCGGCCCAGGACAGGGACTAGCCAAAAACATTCAGTACTTC. Translation: CASGPGQGLAKNIQYF.

This clonotype occurred many times. CDR3 coding DNA: TGTGCTAGTGGTTTGGCCGGGACCGATTACCAAGAGACCCAGTACTTC. As protein: CASGLAGTDYQETQYF. The V call is TRBV12-5, the J call TRBJ2-5; either TRBD1 or TRBD2 may fit D (5 bases each). Trimming removed 1 base at V and 0 bases at J, with 12 bases between. Germline CDR1 and CDR2: LGHNT and FRNRAP. This CDR3 is 16 amino acids long.

The chain joins TRBV10-1 to TRBJ2-7; TRBD1 aligns across 11 bases. Germline CDR1 and CDR2: WNHNN and SYGVQD (reference sequence). CDR3 size: 15 residues. V lost 3 bases and J lost 6; bases outside the gene matches: 7. Here the CDR3 DNA reads TGCGCCAGCAGTGACGTCTCCGGGACAGGGGGCGAGCAGTACTTC. Protein: CASSDVSGTGGEQYF.

Ten or more counts support this clonotype. The chain recombines TRBV21-1 with TRBJ2-5. TRBV21-1 is listed as a pseudogene. The CDR3 runs to 11 residues. CDR3 residues: CASRILETQYF. The DNA for the CDR3 is TGTGCCAGCAGGATTTTGGAGACCCAGTACTTC.

In regard to this clonotype: A much larger clonotype is one base distant, so this may be a read error. Without the conserved terminal phenylalanine or tryptophan, this CDR3 likely stems from a read error. The chain is built from TRBV5-8 and TRBJ2-7; no firm D call. Germline CDR1 is SGHTS and CDR2 is YDEGEE. Trimming shortened V by 1 base and J by 2 bases, and 7 bases separated the two germline ends. The CDR3 has 13 amino acids. The CDR3 bases are TGTGCCAGCAGCTTGTACCTTACCTACGAGCAGTACCTC. This translates into CASSLYLTYEQYL.

This clonotype occurred a few times. The rearrangement links TRBV3-1 to TRBJ2-5; weak D call: TRBD1 (5 bases). V shed 9 bases and J shed 0 bases, with 14 bases lying between them. The CDR3 runs 14 residues. Germline-derived CDR1 and CDR2 are LGHDT and YNNKEL (reference sequence). CDR3: CASTTSQDQETQYF. The CDR3 DNA reads as TGTGCCAGTACTACGTCACAGGACCAAGAGACCCAGTACTTC.

V gene TRBV4-3 combines with J gene TRBJ2-1, with D perhaps matching TRBD2 (5 bases). The CDR3 totals 16 residues. Germline CDR1 reads LGHNA; CDR2 reads YSLEER. V was pared by 0 bases and J by 9 bases, with 18 bases between. As DNA, the CDR3 is TGCGCCAGCAGCCAAGATAGTAGTTCCATGGGGAGTGAGCAGTTCTTC. It translates to CASSQDSSSMGSEQFF.

This clonotype occurred many times. The chain employs TRBV7-9 and TRBJ1-1, with TRBD1 matching over 9 bases. Germline V CDR1 and CDR2: SEHNR, FQNEAQ (reference sequence). With 4 bases clipped from V and 4 bases from J, the junction kept 13 bases outside the gene matches. CDR3 length: 17 residues. CDR3 sequence: CASSSPLTGGSVTEAFF. CDR3 nucleotide sequence: TGTGCCAGCAGCTCACCCTTGACAGGGGGAAGTGTCACTGAAGCTTTCTTT. Looking up the rest from reference TRBV7-9 and TRBJ1-1 gives the full variable domain: DTGVSQNPRHKITKRGQNVTFRCDPISEHNRLYWYRQTLGQGPEFLTYFQNEAQLEKSRLLSDRFSAERPKGSFSTLEIQRTEQGDSAMYLCASSSPLTGGSVTEAFFGQGTRLTVV.

This clonotype was seen just once. The chain has TRBV20-1 and TRBJ2-1; possible D gene TRBD1, 5 bases. V lost 5 bases and J lost 8, with 22 bases in between. Looked up from germline, CDR1 is DFQATT and CDR2 is SNEGSKA (reference sequence). CDR3 length: 15 amino acids. The chain's CDR3 is CSASDRSKVLDEQFF. DNA of the CDR3: TGCAGTGCTTCCGACAGATCTAAGGTTCTCGATGAGCAGTTCTTC.

There are a few counts of this clonotype. The chain is built from TRBV11-2 and TRBJ2-7; the match to TRBD1 covers 7 bases. Germline V CDR1 and CDR2: SGHAT, FQNNGV. V dropped 4 bases and J dropped 3; count of bases not matched to a gene: 9. The CDR3 length is 15 residues. CDR3 sequence reads: CASSYFPGQSYEQYF. The CDR3 nucleotides read TGTGCCAGCAGCTATTTTCCGGGACAGAGCTACGAGCAGTACTTC.

As regards this clonotype: A much larger clone differs by one base, so this may be a read error. The rearrangement links TRBV24-1 to TRBJ1-2; 9 positions agree with TRBD1. The germline V gene has CDR1 KGHDR and CDR2 SFDVKD. This CDR3 is built from 13 residues. The V segment lost 7 bases and the J segment 8 bases; nucleotides outside the gene matches: 7. CDR3 sequence reads: CATREQGASGYTF. The CDR3 DNA follows: TGTGCCACCAGGGAACAGGGGGCGAGCGGCTACACCTTC.

A few counts support this clonotype. The genes are TRBV7-2 and TRBJ1-1; possible D gene TRBD1, 5 bases. V lost 1 base to trimming and J lost 2 bases, with 20 bases between them. In germline, CDR1 is SGHTA, CDR2 FQGNSA. The CDR3 is made up of 18 amino acids. The DNA for the CDR3 is TGTGCCAGCAGCTTAGGTCATGGGGCAGGGTTGAAAAACACTGAAGCTTTCTTT. Protein sequence: CASSLGHGAGLKNTEAFF.

The V call is TRBV4-1, the J call TRBJ2-1; 8 bases are shared with TRBD2. CDR1 and CDR2 (germline): MGHRA, YSYEKL. The CDR3 loop spans 16 amino acids. V shed 4 bases, J shed 3 bases, and the junction held 8 bases outside the gene matches. CDR3 protein: CASSPVSGSGYNEQFF. The CDR3 DNA sequence: TGCGCCAGCAGCCCAGTAAGCGGGAGTGGCTACAATGAGCAGTTCTTC.

Concerning this clonotype: A clone one base away is much larger, so this may be a read error. This is likely a read error, given that the CDR3 carries no conserved phenylalanine or tryptophan at its end. The V call is TRBV7-6, the J call TRBJ2-5, with TRBD1 matching over 8 bases. Germline assignment: CDR1 SGHVS and CDR2 FNYEAQ. J gave up 2 bases and V 6 bases, and 8 bases lay outside the gene matches. The CDR3 has 15 amino acids. In nucleotides, the CDR3 is TGTGCCAGCAGACGCGGGACAGGACTTCAAGAGACCCAGTACCTC. Residues: CASRRGTGLQETQYL.

This clonotype was seen a few times. The genes are TRBV12-3 or TRBV12-4 and TRBJ2-2; D perhaps matches TRBD2 (7 bases). This CDR3 comprises 15 residues. The V end lost 9 bases, the J end lost 5 bases, and 19 bases lay between the germline ends. The CDR3 region is CASAPGGPYTGELFF. In DNA form, the CDR3 reads TGTGCCAGTGCCCCCGGGGGGCCTTATACCGGGGAGCTGTTTTTT.

This sequence joins TRBV6-5 and TRBJ1-1; possible D gene TRBD1, 5 bases. V lost 4 bases and J 5 bases, leaving 14 bases between the germline ends. The CDR3 consists of 14 residues. Germline V gene sequence: CDR1 MNHEY, CDR2 SVGAGI. In nucleotides, the CDR3 is TGTGCCAGCAGTTCATGGGGCGCGGGTACTGAAGCTTTCTTT. Residues: CASSSWGAGTEAFF.

This clonotype was detected ten times or more. V usage is TRBV5-4 and J usage is TRBJ1-1; no firm D call. Germline-derived CDR1 and CDR2 are SGHNT and YYREEE (reference sequence). This CDR3 has 12 amino acids. V gave up 3 bases and J gave up 4 bases, with 7 bases separating them. CDR3: CASSYGATEAFF. The CDR3, as DNA: TGTGCCAGCAGCTACGGTGCCACTGAAGCTTTCTTT.

The chain combines TRBV5-1 with TRBJ2-2; unclear D gene. Trimming pared 2 bases from V and 5 bases from J, leaving 16 bases between. CDR3 length: 16 residues. CDR1 and CDR2 (germline): SGHRS, YFSETQ. This chain's CDR3 is CASSFVATAGTGELFF. The CDR3 DNA reads TGCGCCAGCAGCTTTGTCGCCACCGCCGGGACCGGGGAGCTGTTTTTT.

This clonotype showed up many times. This chain connects TRBV5-1 to TRBJ1-1; D ambiguous. The CDR3 loop spans 17 amino acids. V was shortened by 0 bases and J by 0 bases, with 15 bases between the two germline ends. Germline V gene data show CDR1 as SGHRS and CDR2 as YFSETQ. CDR3 loop: CASSLARNSLMNTEAFF. The CDR3 nucleotides are TGCGCCAGCAGCTTGGCCAGGAATTCCCTGATGAACACTGAAGCTTTCTTT.